A single TCR beta chain is shown here with its context. What it recognizes is unknown. This sample stems from a study of T cell responses to AZD1222 COVID-19 vaccine. Study-level findings and limits: A mostly white British donor set with more females was recruited, and clonal diversity was possibly underestimated. Distributed over spike, vaccine-associated CD4 TCRs predominated at 160-218 and 743-854. Repertoire sampling happened only post peak T cell response.

Some clones are missing from TCRdb's copy, which holds only in-frame ones; the method was immunoSEQ multiplex PCR. In the table there are some 160,000 clones, about nine tenths of which are singletons. The sample in question was peripheral blood, obtained on day 0 of AZD1222 vaccination. The source of this sequence is an adult in good health.

In nucleotides, the CDR3 is TGTGCCAGCAGTCGAGAGGGATATAGCAATCAGCCCCAGCATTTT. It yields the protein CASSREGYSNQPQHF. V and J are TRBV2 and TRBJ1-5; D not resolved. V lost 5 bases to trimming and J lost 0 bases, with 11 bases between them. Per the germline V gene, CDR1 is SNHLY and CDR2 is FYNNEI. CDR3 length: 15 amino acids.